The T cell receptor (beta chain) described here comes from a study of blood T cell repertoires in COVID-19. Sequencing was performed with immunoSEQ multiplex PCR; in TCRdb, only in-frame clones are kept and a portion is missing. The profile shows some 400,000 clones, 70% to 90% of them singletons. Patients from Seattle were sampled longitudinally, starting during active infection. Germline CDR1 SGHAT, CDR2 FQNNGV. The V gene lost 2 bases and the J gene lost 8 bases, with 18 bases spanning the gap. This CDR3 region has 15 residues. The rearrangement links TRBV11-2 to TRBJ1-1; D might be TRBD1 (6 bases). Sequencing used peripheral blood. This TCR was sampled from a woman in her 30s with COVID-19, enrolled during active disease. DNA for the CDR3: TGTGCCAGCAGCTTAACTGGGCGGGCAGGGGCCGAAGCTTTCTTT. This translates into CASSLTGRAGAEAFF.